This T cell receptor (beta chain) was sequenced during a study of OX40 agonist ivuxolimab in advanced cancers. Concerning the study at large: The costimulatory receptor OX40 (CD134) was targeted by ivuxolimab, a fully human IgG2 agonistic monoclonal antibody. Intravenous ivuxolimab was administered to patients every 2 weeks at six dose levels: 0.01, 0.1, 0.3, 1.5, 3 and 10 mg/kg. Of the approximately 54 dose-escalation patients, hepatocellular carcinoma was present in about 20, melanoma in approximately 15, renal cell carcinoma in 9 and head and neck cancer in 9. In the dose-escalation cohort, around four fifths of patients were male, and the mean age was roughly 56 years with a range of roughly 23 to 79. Patients were allowed to have had prior anti-PD-1, anti-PD-L1 or anti-CTLA-4 therapy, and 40% of the dose-escalation patients had been treated with checkpoint inhibitors. Partial responses occurred in three dose-escalation patients, of whom one had hepatocellular carcinoma and two had cutaneous melanoma. Peripheral TCRbeta sequencing was intended to test whether TCR sequence diversity was altered and clonal T-cell expansion was caused by ivuxolimab. The paper reports the monotherapy dose-escalation portion (N of about 54 patients) of the phase I ivuxolimab trial. Broader findings and caveats from the paper: In the 0.1-3.0 mg/kg groups, partial responders were among the patients with the lowest normalized peripheral clonal expansion, particularly in CD8+ T cells. Clonal expansion of both CD4+ and CD8+ blood T cells was observed from baseline to week 6 at doses 0.1 to 3.0 mg/kg. Low levels of normalized T-cell clonal expansion were also seen in some nonresponding patients. After ivuxolimab, CD8+ T cells had more expanded clones than CD4+ T cells on average. The antigen specificity of the peripheral T cells that underwent clonal expansion was not determined.

With regard to this clone: This clone's antigen is unknown. No base quality information exists; no much larger clone differs at one position.

Patients with autoimmune disease history or receiving systemic immunosuppression were excluded from the trial. Peripheral blood for TCR sequencing was drawn from every dose cohort at baseline, at cycle 4 day 1 and at cycle 7 day 1. Samples came from an open-label, multicenter, first-in-human phase I dose-escalation trial of ivuxolimab. Adults with locally advanced or metastatic melanoma, renal cell carcinoma, hepatocellular carcinoma or head and neck squamous cell carcinoma were enrolled in the trial. Before TCR sequencing, CD4+ T cells and CD8+ T cells from peripheral blood were sorted into separate populations. CDR1 and CDR2 were assigned from the germline V gene as SGHNT and YENEEA. The CDR3 spans 16 residues, from the cysteine through the phenylalanine. Only CDR3 DNA remains: 48 bases, in frame from the first base. Between the V and J ends, shortened by 5 bases and 5 bases respectively, the junction contains 21 bases.

For sequencing of the TCRbeta CDR3 region, genomic DNA was extracted from the sorted cells. The immunoSEQ Assay was used to sequence the TCRbeta CDR3 regions. In TCRdb, the immuneACCESS table is reduced to in-frame sequences with V and J assigned. These tables do not hold every clone; where another copy was compared, an unresolved V gene accounts for under half, and the others remain unexplained. The sample table shows 70,000 to 85,000 clones, and about 93% are seen once. The top ten constitute approximately 10% of the sample. The chain couples TRBV11-3 to TRBJ1-2; D gene: possibly TRBD1, on 5 matching bases. The sequencing here drew on CD4+ or CD8+ T cells sorted from blood, taken in a trial of the OX40 agonist ivuxolimab. This TCR was recovered from an adult with an advanced solid tumor such as melanoma, head and neck, liver or kidney cancer. The DNA sequence reads TGTGCCAGCAGCGTTAGGGTCCGACAGATCTATTATGGCTACACCTTC. Translation gives CASSVRVRQIYYGYTF.